The 22 T cell receptor beta chains presented below share a single source sample, sequenced in a study of blood T cell repertoires in COVID-19. Produced via immunoSEQ multiplex PCR; TCRdb's table is partial and in-frame only. The sample yields approximately 300,000 clones, 70% to 90% seen once. The source material was PBMCs or T cells enriched from blood (not recorded which). The receptors derive from a young woman who had recovered from COVID-19.

This chain connects TRBV7-9 to TRBJ2-3, with 8 bases lining up with TRBD2. Unmatched junction bases numbered 12, after V lost 3 bases and J lost 4 bases. Germline-derived CDR1 and CDR2 are SEHNR and FQNEAQ (reference sequence). This CDR3 comprises 17 residues. The CDR3 loop reads CASSFYPLAEGSDTQYF. Written as DNA, the CDR3 is TGTGCCAGCAGCTTTTACCCACTAGCGGAAGGTTCAGATACGCAGTATTTT.

The rearrangement joins TRBV6-5 to TRBJ1-1, with 10 positions matching TRBD1. V gave up 1 base and J gave up 11 bases; unmatched junction bases: 4. The CDR3 runs 13 residues. The V gene's germline CDR1 is MNHEY and CDR2 SVGAGI. The CDR3 DNA sequence: TGTGCCAGCAGTTACTGGACAGGGGGAGATGCTTTCTTT. Translating it yields CASSYWTGGDAFF.

The chain links TRBV6-1 to TRBJ1-2; tentatively, D is TRBD1 (5 bases). The V gene lost 0 bases and the J gene lost 7 bases, with 15 bases spanning the gap. Germline V gene data show CDR1 as MNHNS and CDR2 as SASEGT. The CDR3 loop spans 15 amino acids. The CDR3 reads CASSEAGAGLLGYTF. For the CDR3, the DNA is TGTGCCAGCAGTGAAGCTGGGGCAGGGCTCCTTGGCTACACCTTC.

V usage is TRBV7-9 and J usage is TRBJ1-6, with a possible D match to TRBD1 (5 bases). The CDR3 spans 14 residues. V dropped 5 bases and J dropped 9 bases, with 14 bases sitting between them. Germline V CDR1 and CDR2: SEHNR, FQNEAQ (reference sequence). CDR3 protein: CASSPGLGLSPLHF. In DNA, the CDR3 is TGTGCCAGCAGCCCGGGACTGGGACTTTCACCCCTCCACTTT.

The chain couples TRBV28 to TRBJ2-2; a possible D gene is TRBD1 (5 bases). Germline values: CDR1 MDHEN, CDR2 SYDVKM. This CDR3 has 15 residues. V was trimmed by 7 bases and J by 5 bases, leaving 17 bases between them. The CDR3 protein is CASNELSPGTGELFF. CDR3 nucleotide sequence: TGTGCCAGCAACGAACTTAGCCCAGGGACCGGGGAGCTGTTTTTT.

V usage is TRBV4-3 and J usage is TRBJ1-2; the D gene is possibly TRBD1 (5 bases). CDR3 length: 16 amino acids. V lost 0 bases, J lost 4 bases, and 15 bases lay in between. Germline V gene sequence: CDR1 LGHNA, CDR2 YSLEER. Here the CDR3 DNA reads TGCGCCAGCAGCCAAGATGGGGGAGGGGTGGGCTATGGCTACACCTTC. It yields the protein CASSQDGGGVGYGYTF.

This chain uses TRBV9 with TRBJ2-1; 7 bases agree with TRBD1. Germline assignment: CDR1 SGDLS and CDR2 YYNGEE. J gave up 5 bases and V 4 bases, and 21 bases lay outside the gene matches. The CDR3 is made up of 19 amino acids. The CDR3 sequence is CASSYTRFLQGTSHNEQFF. The CDR3, as DNA: TGTGCCAGCAGCTACACTCGATTCCTACAGGGGACCTCGCACAATGAGCAGTTCTTC.

The rearrangement joins TRBV5-1 to TRBJ1-4; the match to TRBD1 covers 9 bases. Per germline, CDR1 SGHRS and CDR2 YFSETQ. This CDR3 has 13 residues. After removal of 5 bases from V and 7 bases from J, the junction contained 3 bases not matched to a gene. The CDR3 DNA reads TGCGCCAGCAGGGGACAGGGCGGTGAAAAACTGTTTTTT. Translation: CASRGQGGEKLFF. Combining the CDR3 with reference TRBV5-1 and TRBJ1-4 gives the whole variable domain KAGVTQTPRYLIKTRGQQVTLSCSPISGHRSVSWYQQTPGQGLQFLFEYFSETQRNKGNFPGRFSGRQFSNSRSEMNVSTLELGDSALYLCASRGQGGEKLFFGSGTQLSVL.

This clone has only one observation. This rearrangement joins TRBV2 to TRBJ2-5, with TRBD2 matching 10 bases. Per the germline V gene, CDR1 is SNHLY and CDR2 is FYNNEI. CDR3 length: 15 residues. Trimming took 5 bases from V and 4 from J; bases not matched to a gene: 7. The CDR3 nucleotides are TGTGCCAGCAGTCCTGGACTAGCGGCGATAGAGACCCAGTACTTC. It is translated as CASSPGLAAIETQYF. Drawing the rest from reference TRBV2 and TRBJ2-5, the complete variable domain is EPEVTQTPSHQVTQMGQEVILRCVPISNHLYFYWYRQILGQKVEFLVSFYNNEISEKSEIFDDQFSVERPDGSNFTLKIRSTKLEDSAMYFCASSPGLAAIETQYFGPGTRLLVL.

The chain carries TRBV30 and TRBJ2-3; D is undetermined. CDR3 length: 12 residues. Trimming took 4 bases from V and 1 from J, leaving 6 bases between them. Germline-derived CDR1 and CDR2 are GTSNPN and SVGIG (reference sequence). The CDR3 region has the DNA TGTGCCTGGACGAGTGGCACAGATACGCAGTATTTT. Translated, it gives CAWTSGTDTQYF.

The chain combines TRBV11-2 with TRBJ1-6; 7 nucleotides align to TRBD1. This CDR3 comprises 16 residues. After removal of 7 bases from V and 5 bases from J, the junction contained 11 bases not matched to a gene. CDR1 is SGHAT and CDR2 is FQNNGV in the germline V gene. DNA of the CDR3: TGTGCCAGCAACTTCCTGACGGGACAGAATAATTCACCCCTCCACTTT. It encodes CASNFLTGQNNSPLHF. Full variable domain (rest looked up from reference TRBV11-2 and TRBJ1-6): EAGVAQSPRYKIIEKRQSVAFWCNPISGHATLYWYQQILGQGPKLLIQFQNNGVVDDSQLPKDRFSAERLKGVDSTLKIQPAKLEDSAVYLCASNFLTGQNNSPLHFGNGTRLTVT.

The chain has TRBV6-5 and TRBJ1-3, with 7 bases identical to TRBD1. Losses at the gene ends were 6 bases for V and 4 bases for J; bases not matched to a gene: 6. The CDR3 is made up of 14 amino acids. Germline CDR1 is MNHEY and CDR2 is SVGAGI. The CDR3 here is CASSQRDSGNTIYF. DNA of the CDR3: TGTGCCAGCAGCCAAAGGGACAGCGGAAACACCATATATTTT.

This chain links TRBV18 with TRBJ1-6; 7 positions match TRBD1. V trimming: 4 bases; J trimming: 8 bases; junction bases outside the gene matches: 2. The CDR3 runs 13 residues. Germline-derived CDR1 and CDR2 are KGHSH and LQKENI. The CDR3: CASSRDRDSPLHF. The CDR3 region has the DNA TGTGCCAGCTCACGGGACAGAGATTCACCCCTCCACTTT.

This chain links TRBV19 with TRBJ2-6, with 9 positions matching TRBD1. J was trimmed by 2 bases and V by 7 bases; bases with no gene match: 6. Germline lookup yields CDR1 LNHDA and CDR2 SQIVND (reference sequence). The CDR3 runs to 16 residues. The CDR3 DNA reads TGTGCCAGTAAAACAGGGGGCGCGGCTGGGGCCAACGTCCTGACTTTC. It codes for CASKTGGAAGANVLTF. Looking up the rest from reference TRBV19 and TRBJ2-6 gives the full variable domain: DGGITQSPKYLFRKEGQNVTLSCEQNLNHDAMYWYRQDPGQGLRLIYYSQIVNDFQKGDIAEGYSVSREKKESFPLTVTSAQKNPTAFYLCASKTGGAAGANVLTFGAGSRLTVL.

The genes are TRBV11-3 and TRBJ2-3; a weak D match, TRBD2 (5 bases). The CDR3 has 16 residues. Deletions cut 6 bases from V and 0 bases from J, with 16 bases between. Germline CDR1 and CDR2: SGHNT and YENEEA. The CDR3 loop reads CASSPSGRRSTDTQYF. The CDR3 nucleotides read TGTGCCAGCAGTCCAAGCGGTCGCAGAAGCACAGATACGCAGTATTTT.

The chain is built from TRBV4-3 and TRBJ1-5; TRBD1 is a possible D gene (5 bases). V was shortened by 3 bases and J by 4 bases, with 10 bases between the two germline ends. Germline CDR1 and CDR2: LGHNA and YSLEER. The CDR3 extends over 14 amino acids. DNA of the CDR3: TGCGCCAGCAGCCACAGGGTCGAAAATCAGCCCCAGCATTTT. Translated, it gives CASSHRVENQPQHF.

The J gene is TRBJ2-3, the V gene TRBV10-1, with 7 bases that match TRBD2. Germline V gene sequence: CDR1 WNHNN, CDR2 SYGVQD (reference sequence). The CDR3 runs 14 residues. V was clipped by 4 bases and J by 2 bases; unmatched bases: 3. The CDR3: CASSASGLTDTQYF. CDR3 nucleotide sequence: TGCGCCAGCAGTGCTAGCGGCCTCACAGATACGCAGTATTTT.

J is TRBJ2-3 and V is TRBV9, with 8 nucleotides matching TRBD2. Per germline, CDR1 SGDLS and CDR2 YYNGEE. There are 16 residues in the CDR3. V lost 3 bases, J lost 2 bases, and 8 bases stayed unmatched. Here the CDR3 reads CASSGHGGGTTDTQYF. As DNA, the CDR3 is TGTGCCAGCAGCGGCCATGGCGGGGGGACCACAGATACGCAGTATTTT.

This clone has just a few counts. The CDR3 DNA follows: TGTGCCAGCAGCCAAACCTCCGGGACACCCTATAATTCACCCCTCCACTTT. It translates to CASSQTSGTPYNSPLHF. The chain is built from TRBV3-1 (or the pseudogene TRBV3-2) and TRBJ1-6; the D gene is possibly TRBD1 (6 bases). The CDR3 consists of 17 residues. Germline CDR1 and CDR2: LGHDT and YNNKEL (reference sequence). V gave up 2 bases and J gave up 2 bases, with 13 bases separating them.

This chain uses TRBV5-6 with TRBJ1-5; 7 bases match TRBD1. The CDR3 is made up of 12 amino acids. After removal of 5 bases from V and 6 bases from J, the junction contained 2 bases not matched to a gene. CDR1 and CDR2 (germline): SGHDT, YYEEEE. The CDR3 reads CASSYRGQPQHF. CDR3 DNA: TGTGCCAGCAGTTACAGGGGTCAGCCCCAGCATTTT.

The chain links TRBV18 to TRBJ1-1, with 8 bases identical to TRBD1. V lost 6 bases and J lost 2; bases outside the gene matches: 11. This CDR3 has 16 amino acids. The V gene's germline CDR1 is KGHSH and CDR2 LQKENI. CDR3 protein: CASSNLGTGENTEAFF. The CDR3 DNA sequence: TGTGCCAGCTCGAACCTCGGGACAGGAGAAAACACTGAAGCTTTCTTT.

The genes are TRBV30 and TRBJ1-2; TRBD1 is a possible D gene (5 bases). Germline V gene sequence: CDR1 GTSNPN, CDR2 SVGIG (reference sequence). The V and J ends lost 3 bases and 8 bases respectively, with 16 bases between them. The length of the CDR3 is 13 residues. This CDR3 is CAWSGARVGGYTF. The CDR3 nucleotides are TGTGCCTGGAGCGGTGCCAGGGTGGGGGGCTACACCTTC. The whole variable domain, filled in from reference TRBV30 and TRBJ1-2, reads SQTIHQWPATLVQPVGSPLSLECTVEGTSNPNLYWYRQAAGRGLQLLFYSVGIGQISSEVPQNLSASRPQDRQFILSSKKLLLSDSGFYLCAWSGARVGGYTFGSGTRLTVV.